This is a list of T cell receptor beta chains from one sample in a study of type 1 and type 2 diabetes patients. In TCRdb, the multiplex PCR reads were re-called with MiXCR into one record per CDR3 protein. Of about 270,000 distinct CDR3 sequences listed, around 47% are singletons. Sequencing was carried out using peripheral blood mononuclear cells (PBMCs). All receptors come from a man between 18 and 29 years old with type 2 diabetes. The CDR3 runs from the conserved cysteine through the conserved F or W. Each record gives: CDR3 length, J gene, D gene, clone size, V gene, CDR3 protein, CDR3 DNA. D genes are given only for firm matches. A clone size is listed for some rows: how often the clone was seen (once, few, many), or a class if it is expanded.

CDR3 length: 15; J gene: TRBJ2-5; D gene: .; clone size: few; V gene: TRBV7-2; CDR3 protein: CASSLVGARQETQYF; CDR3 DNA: TGTGCCAGCAGCTTAGTGGGGGCCCGCCAAGAGACCCAGTACTTC
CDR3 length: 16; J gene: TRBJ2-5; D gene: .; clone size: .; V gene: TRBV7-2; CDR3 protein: CASSFPGRDFQETQYF; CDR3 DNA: TGTGCCAGCAGCTTTCCGGGCCGGGACTTCCAAGAGACCCAGTACTTC
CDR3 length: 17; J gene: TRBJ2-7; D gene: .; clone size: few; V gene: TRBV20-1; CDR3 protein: CSAREIPQRAHSYEQYF; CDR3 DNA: TGCAGTGCTAGAGAAATACCCCAGCGGGCCCACTCCTACGAGCAGTACTTC
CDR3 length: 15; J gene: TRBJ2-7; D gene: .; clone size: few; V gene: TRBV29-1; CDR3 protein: CSARVQGWGTYEQYF; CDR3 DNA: TGCAGCGCTCGGGTACAGGGTTGGGGTACCTACGAGCAGTACTTC
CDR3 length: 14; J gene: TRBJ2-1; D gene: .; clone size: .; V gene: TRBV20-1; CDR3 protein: CSARADPSYNEQLF; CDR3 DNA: TGCAGTGCTAGAGCAGACCCATCCTACAATGAGCAGCTCTTC
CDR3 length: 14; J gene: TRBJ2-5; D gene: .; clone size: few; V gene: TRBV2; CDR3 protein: CASSFNGGRETQYF; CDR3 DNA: TGTGCCAGCAGTTTTAATGGGGGGAGGGAGACCCAGTACTTC
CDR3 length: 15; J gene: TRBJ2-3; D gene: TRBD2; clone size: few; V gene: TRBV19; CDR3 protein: CASRQLAGGADTQYF; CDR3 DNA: TGTGCCAGTAGGCAACTAGCGGGAGGTGCAGATACGCAGTATTTT
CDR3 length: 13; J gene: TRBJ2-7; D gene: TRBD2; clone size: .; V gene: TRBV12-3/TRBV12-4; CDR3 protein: CASMRLAGETQYF; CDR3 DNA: TGTGCCAGCATGAGACTAGCGGGAGAAACCCAGTACTTC
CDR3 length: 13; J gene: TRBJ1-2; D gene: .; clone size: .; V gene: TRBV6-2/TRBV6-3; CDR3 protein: CASSYGTNYGYTF; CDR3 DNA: TGTGCCAGCAGTTACGGGACAAACTATGGCTACACCTTC
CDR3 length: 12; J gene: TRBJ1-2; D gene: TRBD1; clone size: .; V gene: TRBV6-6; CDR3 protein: CASTRQGSGYTF; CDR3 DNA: TGTGCCAGCACCCGACAGGGATCCGGCTACACCTTC
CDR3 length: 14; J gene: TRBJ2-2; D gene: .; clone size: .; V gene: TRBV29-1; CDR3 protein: CSVARDGRTGELFF; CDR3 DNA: TGCAGCGTTGCCCGGGACGGCAGAACCGGGGAGCTGTTTTTT
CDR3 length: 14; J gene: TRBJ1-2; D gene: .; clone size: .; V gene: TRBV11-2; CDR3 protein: CASSQGLGNYGYTF; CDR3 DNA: TGTGCCAGTAGCCAAGGACTAGGCAACTATGGCTACACCTTC
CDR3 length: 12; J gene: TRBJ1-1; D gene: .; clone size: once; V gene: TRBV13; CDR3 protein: CASGYSSAEAFF; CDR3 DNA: TGTGCCAGCGGATACTCGAGCGCTGAAGCTTTCTTT
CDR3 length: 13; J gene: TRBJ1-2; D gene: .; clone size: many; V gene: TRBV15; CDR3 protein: CATSPQKHHGYTF; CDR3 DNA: TGTGCCACCAGCCCACAAAAACACCATGGCTACACCTTC
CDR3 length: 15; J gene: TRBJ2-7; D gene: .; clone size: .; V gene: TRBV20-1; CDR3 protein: CSASQIASSSYEQYF; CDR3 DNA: TGCAGTGCTAGTCAAATAGCGAGTAGCTCCTACGAGCAGTACTTC
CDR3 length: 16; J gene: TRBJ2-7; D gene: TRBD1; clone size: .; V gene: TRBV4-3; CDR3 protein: CASSQDWGQGGEEQYF; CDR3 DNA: TGCGCCAGCAGCCAAGATTGGGGACAGGGAGGCGAAGAGCAGTACTTC
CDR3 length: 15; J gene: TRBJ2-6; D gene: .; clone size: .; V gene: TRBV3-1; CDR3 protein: CASSQDFSGANVLTF; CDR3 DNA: TGTGCCAGCAGCCAAGACTTCTCTGGGGCCAACGTCCTGACTTTC
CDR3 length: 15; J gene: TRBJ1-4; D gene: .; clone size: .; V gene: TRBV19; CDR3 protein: CASSFRDAGSGKLFF; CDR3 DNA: TGTGCCAGTAGTTTCCGGGACGCAGGTAGTGGGAAACTGTTTTTT
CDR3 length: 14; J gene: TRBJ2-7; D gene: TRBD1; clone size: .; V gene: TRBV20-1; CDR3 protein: CSAWNPGQGFEQYF; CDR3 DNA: TGCAGTGCTTGGAATCCGGGACAGGGATTCGAGCAGTACTTC
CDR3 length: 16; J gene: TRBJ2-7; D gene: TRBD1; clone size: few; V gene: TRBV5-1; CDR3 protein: CASSKAPGTGAYEQYF; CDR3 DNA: TGCGCCAGCAGCAAAGCACCCGGGACAGGGGCGTACGAGCAGTACTTC
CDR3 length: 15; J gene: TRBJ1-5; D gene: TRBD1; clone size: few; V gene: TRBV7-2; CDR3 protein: CASSLDTGEYQPQHF; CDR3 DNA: TGTGCCAGCAGCCTCGACACAGGGGAGTATCAGCCCCAGCATTTT
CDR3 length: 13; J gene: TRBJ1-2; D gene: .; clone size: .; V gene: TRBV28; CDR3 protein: CATTARGSYGYTF; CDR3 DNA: TGTGCCACCACCGCGCGGGGGAGCTATGGCTACACCTTC
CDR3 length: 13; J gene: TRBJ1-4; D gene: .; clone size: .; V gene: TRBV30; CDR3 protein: CAWSGTVNEKLFF; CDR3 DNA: TGTGCCTGGAGTGGGACGGTTAATGAAAAACTGTTTTTT
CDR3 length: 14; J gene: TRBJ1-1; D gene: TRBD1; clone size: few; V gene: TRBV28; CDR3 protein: CASSPTGRNTEAFF; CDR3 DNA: TGTGCCAGCAGTCCGACAGGGCGGAACACTGAAGCTTTCTTT